Presented here are 32 T cell receptor beta chains from one specimen sequenced in a study of shared clonotypes between healthy human individuals. Profiled with immunoSEQ multiplex PCR; TCRdb holds only in-frame clones, not every one. The sample includes over a million clones, approximately 97% seen only once; the top ten take approximately 1%. The sequenced sample consisted of naive CD4+ T cells sorted from blood. The subset is: CD45RA+ positively selected. These receptors all stem from a man aged 25-45 years in good health.

The V call is TRBV10-1, the J call TRBJ1-1; possibly TRBD1 for D (5 bases). V lost 0 bases to trimming and J lost 1 base, with 9 bases between them. The CDR3 consists of 15 residues. Germline assignment: CDR1 WNHNN and CDR2 SYGVQD (reference sequence). Here the CDR3 DNA reads TGCGCCAGCAGTGAGTCGTGGCAGGGGAACACTGAAGCTTTCTTT. Amino acids: CASSESWQGNTEAFF.

This clone was seen just once. This chain connects TRBV5-1 to TRBJ2-7; 7 bases match TRBD1. Germline V CDR1 and CDR2: SGHRS, YFSETQ. The CDR3 sequence is 16 residues long. V was clipped by 6 bases and J by 0 bases; unmatched bases: 12. CDR3 residues: CASTRTGLRSSYEQYF. In DNA, the CDR3 is TGCGCCAGCACCCGGACAGGCCTAAGGAGCTCCTACGAGCAGTACTTC.

The genes are TRBV29-1 and TRBJ1-1; 12 nucleotides line up with TRBD1. V was pared by 5 bases and J by 5 bases, with 6 bases of the junction left unmatched. The germline V gene has CDR1 SQVTM and CDR2 ANQGSEA. This CDR3 is 14 amino acids long. As DNA, the CDR3 is TGCAGCGTTTCCTGGGACAGGGGGCAAACTGAAGCTTTCTTT. It translates to CSVSWDRGQTEAFF. Based on the CDR3 plus reference TRBV29-1 and TRBJ1-1, the full variable domain is SAVISQKPSRDICQRGTSLTIQCQVDSQVTMMFWYRQQPGQSLTLIATANQGSEATYESGFVIDKFPISRPNLTFSTLTVSNMSPEDSSIYLCSVSWDRGQTEAFFGQGTRLTVV.

The V and J genes are TRBV13 and TRBJ2-7; a possible D gene is TRBD2 (5 bases). Germline CDR1 and CDR2: PRHDT and FYEKMQ (reference sequence). This CDR3 has 13 amino acids. Trimming took 7 bases from V and 1 from J, leaving 11 bases between them. The CDR3 is CASISAGSYEQYF. The CDR3 coding sequence is TGTGCCAGCATCTCTGCGGGTTCCTACGAGCAGTACTTC.

V usage is TRBV5-1 and J usage is TRBJ2-3; the D is unclear. The V end lost 4 bases, the J end lost 1 base, and 13 bases lay between the germline ends. The CDR3 is made up of 15 amino acids. Germline assignment: CDR1 SGHRS and CDR2 YFSETQ. The CDR3 region is CASSRAAVGTDTQYF. CDR3 nucleotides: TGCGCCAGCAGCCGGGCCGCGGTAGGCACAGATACGCAGTATTTT.

V gene TRBV29-1 combines with J gene TRBJ2-3; no clear D. This CDR3 has 13 amino acids. Trimming stripped 7 bases from V and 2 bases from J, with 13 bases between. Germline values: CDR1 SQVTM, CDR2 ANQGSEA. The CDR3 region is CSALSRLTDTQYF. DNA of the CDR3: TGCAGCGCCCTCAGCCGTCTCACAGATACGCAGTATTTT.

This sequence joins TRBV9 and TRBJ1-2, with no clear D. Germline V CDR1 and CDR2: SGDLS, YYNGEE. CDR3 length equals 13 residues. The V gene lost 0 bases and the J gene lost 8 bases, with 11 bases spanning the gap. Here the CDR3 DNA reads TGTGCCAGCAGCGTAGAGGGCGCGGGGGGCTACACCTTC. Translation gives CASSVEGAGGYTF.

This chain joins TRBV27 and TRBJ2-1; 9 bases are shared with TRBD2. CDR3 length: 16 residues. Germline V gene sequence: CDR1 MNHEY, CDR2 SMNVEV (reference sequence). V lost 4 bases to trimming and J lost 4 bases; unmatched junction nucleotides: 8. CDR3 region: CASSCSSGNVYNEQFF. The CDR3 nucleotides read TGTGCCAGCAGTTGTTCTAGCGGGAATGTTTACAATGAGCAGTTCTTC.

The genes are TRBV6-6 and TRBJ2-1, with TRBD2 as a possible D gene (6 bases). Germline CDR1 reads MNHNY; CDR2 reads SVGAGI (reference sequence). This CDR3 region has 12 residues. With 10 bases removed from V and 11 bases from J, the gap between germline ends came to 18 bases. In DNA form, the CDR3 reads TGTGCCACCTCGGGAGCGCAATCAAAGCAGTTCTTC. This translates into CATSGAQSKQFF.

This chain links TRBV7-8 with TRBJ1-2; the D is unclear. Between the trimmed V and J ends, which lost 5 bases and 4 bases, there was a span of 14 bases. The CDR3 runs to 14 residues. CDR1 and CDR2 (germline): SGHVS, FQNEAQ. The DNA of the CDR3 is TGTGCCAGCAGCCCCAGCGGAGGAAGCTATGGCTACACCTTC. This sequence encodes CASSPSGGSYGYTF.

J is TRBJ2-5 and V is TRBV10-2, with 8 positions matching TRBD2. The CDR3 is 15 residues long. V lost 4 bases to trimming and J lost 5 bases; unmatched junction nucleotides: 9. From germline, CDR1 is WSHSY and CDR2 SAAADI. CDR3 loop: CASSVTAGVGETQYF. The CDR3, as DNA: TGCGCCAGCAGTGTAACAGCGGGAGTTGGTGAGACCCAGTACTTC.

The gene calls are TRBV28 and TRBJ2-7; D not resolved. V lost 5 bases, J lost 3 bases, and 5 bases lay in between. Germline V gene sequence: CDR1 MDHEN, CDR2 SYDVKM. The CDR3 is made up of 11 amino acids. In DNA, the CDR3 is TGTGCCAGCAGTAAATTCTACGAGCAGTACTTC. It specifies CASSKFYEQYF.

The chain employs TRBV10-3 and TRBJ2-1, with 9 bases lining up with TRBD2. Germline V lookup: CDR1 ENHRY, CDR2 SYGVKD. After removal of 3 bases from V and 5 bases from J, the junction contained 8 bases not matched to a gene. The CDR3 contains 16 residues. This CDR3 is CAISDGTSSTDNEQFF. The CDR3 bases are TGTGCCATCAGTGATGGGACTAGCAGCACCGACAATGAGCAGTTCTTC.

The chain has TRBV27 and TRBJ2-1; D not resolved. The CDR3 has 15 amino acids. CDR1 and CDR2 from the germline V gene are MNHEY and SMNVEV (reference sequence). V was trimmed by 5 bases and J by 7 bases, leaving 18 bases between them. The CDR3 DNA reads as TGTGCCAGCAGTGTGAACCGTGCCTTTTTGAATGAGCAGTTCTTC. It encodes CASSVNRAFLNEQFF.

The V call is TRBV5-4, the J call TRBJ2-1, with D possibly being TRBD1 or TRBD2 (7 bases each). Germline V gene sequence: CDR1 SGHNT, CDR2 YYREEE (reference sequence). The CDR3 length is 15 residues. V lost 0 bases, J lost 6 bases, and 13 bases lay in between. The CDR3 sequence is CASSLAAGGVNEQFF. Written as DNA, the CDR3 is TGTGCCAGCAGCTTGGCGGCAGGGGGGGTCAATGAGCAGTTCTTC.

CDR3 in DNA: TGTGCCAGCAGCTCCGCCAAGAGAGTCACAGATACGCAGTATTTT. This gives the protein CASSSAKRVTDTQYF. J is TRBJ2-3 and V is TRBV7-9; the D is unclear. Germline V gene lookup returns CDR1 SEHNR and CDR2 FQNEAQ (reference sequence). This CDR3 has 15 residues. V lost 4 bases and J 2 bases, leaving 13 bases between the germline ends.

About this clone: Other DNA sequences in the same sample also yield this CDR3. This chain joins TRBV7-6 and TRBJ2-7, with a tentative D call TRBD1 (5 bases). Germline V gene lookup returns CDR1 SGHVS and CDR2 FNYEAQ. Trimming shortened V by 5 bases and J by 2 bases, and 7 bases separated the two germline ends. The CDR3 has 12 residues. The CDR3: CASSRGTYEQYF. CDR3 bases: TGTGCCAGCAGCAGGGGTACCTACGAGCAGTACTTC.

V and J are TRBV7-2 and TRBJ1-1; D is undetermined. Germline-derived CDR1 and CDR2 are SGHTA and FQGNSA. The ends were cut back, 2 bases at V and 0 bases at J, with 10 bases in the middle. CDR3 length: 15 residues. DNA for the CDR3: TGTGCCAGCAGCTTATTTCCGTTCATGAACACTGAAGCTTTCTTT. Protein sequence: CASSLFPFMNTEAFF.

This rearrangement joins TRBV7-3 to TRBJ1-3; D gene uncertain. Germline V CDR1 and CDR2: SGHTA, FQGTGA. V was clipped by 5 bases and J by 0 bases, with 8 bases between them. CDR3 length: 14 amino acids. CDR3 nucleotides: TGTGCCAGCAGCGGGGATGCCTCTGGAAACACCATATATTTT. Protein sequence: CASSGDASGNTIYF.

V and J are TRBV19 and TRBJ1-2; TRBD1 might be the D (6 bases). V shed 4 bases and J shed 6 bases, with 18 bases lying between them. This CDR3 spans 15 amino acids. Germline lookup yields CDR1 LNHDA and CDR2 SQIVND (reference sequence). This CDR3 reads CASSTTPGTRDGYTF. The CDR3 nucleotides are TGTGCCAGTAGTACCACTCCCGGGACAAGAGATGGCTACACCTTC.

This rearrangement joins TRBV2 to TRBJ2-7, with 10 bases fitting TRBD1. J gave up 2 bases and V 1 base, and 8 bases lay outside the gene matches. Germline lookup yields CDR1 SNHLY and CDR2 FYNNEI. The CDR3 runs 17 residues. In DNA, the CDR3 is TGTGCCAGCAGTGAAGTGGTTTCGGGACAGGGGACCTACGAGCAGTACTTC. It encodes CASSEVVSGQGTYEQYF.

This sequence joins TRBV30 and TRBJ2-4, with D unclear. The CDR3 is 18 residues long. Trimming removed 4 bases at V and 7 bases at J, with 29 bases between. Looked up from germline, CDR1 is GTSNPN and CDR2 is SVGIG (reference sequence). The CDR3 is CAWNLPLGLPSRVNIQYF. The DNA of the CDR3 is TGTGCCTGGAACCTCCCTTTGGGCCTTCCAAGCCGTGTCAACATTCAGTACTTC.

The chain links TRBV28 to TRBJ2-7; D gene unclear. Trimming cost V 4 bases and J 2 bases, with 6 bases left between them. In germline, CDR1 is MDHEN, CDR2 SYDVKM. CDR3 length equals 12 residues. The CDR3 spells CASSYSTYEQYF. As DNA, the CDR3 is TGTGCCAGCAGTTACAGTACCTACGAGCAGTACTTC.

Details on this clone: The germline gene is not matched at one end of the junction; a read error may be the cause. The chain combines TRBV7-7 with TRBJ2-2; D is perhaps TRBD2 (6 bases). CDR1 is SSHAT, CDR2 FNYEAQ, per germline (reference sequence). The CDR3 length is 17 residues. The CDR3 is CASSPRMGGPNTGELFF. CDR3 nucleotides: TGTGCTAGCAGCCCAAGAATGGGGGGACCGAACACCGGGGAGCTGTTTTTT. Drawing the rest from reference TRBV7-7 and TRBJ2-2, the complete variable domain is GAGVSQSPRYKVTKRGQDVTLRCDPISSHATLYWYQQALGQGPEFLTYFNYEAQPDKSGLPSDRFSAERPEGSISTLTIQRTEQRDSAMYRCASSPRMGGPNTGELFFGEGSRLTVL.

The chain carries TRBV7-9 and TRBJ2-7, with D perhaps TRBD1 (5 bases). The CDR3 totals 14 residues. V shed 4 bases and J shed 0 bases, with 10 bases lying between them. CDR1 is SEHNR and CDR2 is FQNEAQ in the germline V gene (reference sequence). The CDR3 region has the DNA TGTGCCAGCAGCTCCTTGACAGACTCCTACGAGCAGTACTTC. The encoded protein is CASSSLTDSYEQYF.

V gene TRBV9 combines with J gene TRBJ2-7; D remains ambiguous. V dropped 8 bases and J dropped 2 bases, with 17 bases sitting between them. The germline V gene has CDR1 SGDLS and CDR2 YYNGEE. The CDR3 has 14 amino acids. DNA of the CDR3: TGTGCCAGGTACTGGAGCGCACTGGCCTACGAGCAGTACTTC. Protein: CARYWSALAYEQYF.

The chain employs TRBV28 and TRBJ2-7; D possibly corresponds to TRBD1 (6 bases). Deletions cut 9 bases from V and 4 bases from J, with 10 bases between. CDR3 length: 11 residues. Per the germline V gene, CDR1 is MDHEN and CDR2 is SYDVKM. DNA of the CDR3: TGTGCCAGTGGACAGCCATACGAGCAGTACTTC. Encoded protein: CASGQPYEQYF.

The chain uses TRBV19 and TRBJ2-7; D is perhaps TRBD2 (6 bases). CDR1 and CDR2 from the germline V gene are LNHDA and SQIVND (reference sequence). The CDR3 is 17 residues long. V was shortened by 5 bases and J by 3 bases, with 23 bases between the two germline ends. For the CDR3, the DNA is TGTGCCAGTAGTGACCCAGGTACCGGGGGTACCTACTACGAGCAGTACTTC. This sequence encodes CASSDPGTGGTYYEQYF.

The chain links TRBV28 to TRBJ1-5; 8 nucleotides match TRBD1. The ends lost 3 bases at V and 6 bases at J; junction bases unmatched: 7. The CDR3 runs to 15 residues. The germline V gene encodes CDR1 MDHEN and CDR2 SYDVKM. As DNA, the CDR3 is TGTGCCAGCAGTTTGCCGGACAGGGATAGTCAGCCCCAGCATTTT. Its translation is CASSLPDRDSQPQHF.

The chain uses TRBV9 and TRBJ2-7; D might be TRBD2 (5 bases). Germline V CDR1 and CDR2: SGDLS, YYNGEE. This CDR3 is 16 amino acids long. The V gene lost 2 bases and the J gene lost 6 bases, with 21 bases spanning the gap. The DNA of the CDR3 is TGTGCCAGCAGCGTGGGTGGGTGGGAGTTGGTTGGCGAGCAGTACTTC. Encoded protein: CASSVGGWELVGEQYF.

The chain carries TRBV7-2 and TRBJ2-2; TRBD1 or TRBD2 may be the D gene (5 bases each). Germline-derived CDR1 and CDR2 are SGHTA and FQGNSA. The CDR3 is made up of 14 amino acids. Trimming left V 0 bases short and J 6 bases short, with 8 bases between. The CDR3 DNA reads TGTGCCAGCAGCTTAGCGCGAGGGGCCGGGGAGCTGTTTTTT. As protein: CASSLARGAGELFF.

The chain employs TRBV5-5 and TRBJ2-1; the match to TRBD2 covers 8 bases. The V gene's germline CDR1 is SGHKS and CDR2 YYEKEE (reference sequence). The V segment lost 4 bases and the J segment 2 bases; nucleotides outside the gene matches: 5. The CDR3 consists of 15 residues. The chain's CDR3 is CASSTLSGTYNEQFF. The CDR3, as DNA: TGTGCCAGCAGCACCCTTAGCGGGACCTACAATGAGCAGTTCTTC.